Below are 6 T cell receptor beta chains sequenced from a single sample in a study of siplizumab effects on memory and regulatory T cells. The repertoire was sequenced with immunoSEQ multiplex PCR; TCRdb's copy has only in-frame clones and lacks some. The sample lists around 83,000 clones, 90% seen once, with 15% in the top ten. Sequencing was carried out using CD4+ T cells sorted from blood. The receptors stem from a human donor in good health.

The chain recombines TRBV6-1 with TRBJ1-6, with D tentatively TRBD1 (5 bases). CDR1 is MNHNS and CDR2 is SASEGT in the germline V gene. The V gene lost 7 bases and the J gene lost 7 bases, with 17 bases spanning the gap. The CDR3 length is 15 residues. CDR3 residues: CASTTPWGSNSPLHF. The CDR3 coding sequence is TGTGCCAGCACTACCCCTTGGGGGAGCAATTCACCCCTCCACTTT.

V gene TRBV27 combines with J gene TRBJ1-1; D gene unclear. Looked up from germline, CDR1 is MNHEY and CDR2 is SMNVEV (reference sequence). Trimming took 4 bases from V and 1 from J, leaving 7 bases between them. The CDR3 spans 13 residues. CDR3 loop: CASSSGANTEAFF. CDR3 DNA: TGTGCCAGCAGTTCTGGCGCGAACACTGAAGCTTTCTTT.

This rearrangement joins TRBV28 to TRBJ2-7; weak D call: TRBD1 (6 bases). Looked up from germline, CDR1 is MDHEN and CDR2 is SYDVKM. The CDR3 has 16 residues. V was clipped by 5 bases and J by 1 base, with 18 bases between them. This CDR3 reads CASSGSRDRFSYEQYF. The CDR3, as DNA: TGTGCCAGCAGTGGTTCGCGAGACAGGTTTTCCTACGAGCAGTACTTC.

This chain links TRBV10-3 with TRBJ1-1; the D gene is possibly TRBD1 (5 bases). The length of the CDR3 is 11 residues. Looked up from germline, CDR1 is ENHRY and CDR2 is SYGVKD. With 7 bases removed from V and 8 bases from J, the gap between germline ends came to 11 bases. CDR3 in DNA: TGTGCCATCACCCGGGGGGGGGAAGCTTTCTTT. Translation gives CAITRGGEAFF.

The CDR3 nucleotides read TGTGCCAGTAAAGAGAGGGCAGGGGGCTTTATCTACGAGCAGTACTTC. Its protein is CASKERAGGFIYEQYF. The rearrangement joins TRBV6-6 to TRBJ2-7; 8 bases map to TRBD1. The CDR3 consists of 16 residues. V trimming: 9 bases; J trimming: 3 bases; junction bases outside the gene matches: 16. Germline loops: CDR1 MNHNY, CDR2 SVGAGI (reference sequence).

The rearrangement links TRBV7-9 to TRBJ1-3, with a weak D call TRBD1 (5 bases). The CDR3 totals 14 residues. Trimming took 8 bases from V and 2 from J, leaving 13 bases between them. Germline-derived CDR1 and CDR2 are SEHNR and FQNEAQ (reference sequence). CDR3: CASFEGETGNTIYF. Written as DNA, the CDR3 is TGTGCCAGCTTCGAAGGGGAGACTGGAAACACCATATATTTT.